This TCR beta chain was retrieved from a study of breast tumors, draining lymph nodes, adjacent tissues. One entry per CDR3 protein results from TCRdb running MiXCR on the multiplex PCR reads. Of 23,000 or so distinct CDR3 sequences in the sample, about 64% are singletons; the top ten hold roughly 19%. V trimming: 3 bases; J trimming: 7 bases; junction bases outside the gene matches: 8. CDR1 SGHNT and CDR2 YYREEE come from the germline V gene (reference sequence). This CDR3 region has 16 residues. With respect to this clonotype: As yet, its antigen is unknown.

Study outcomes and limitations: Compared with basal-like, luminal-like tumors shared significantly more repertoire with nontumor tissue. Tumor repertoires ranked between lymph nodes and nontumor tissue in diversity, with V and J gene preferences. Tumor T cell lymph node origin was a supported hypothesis, not proven. Data fit most tumor T cells coming from lymph node, expanding in tumor.

The specimen was tumor-adjacent breast tissue. The receptor was derived from a female donor with breast cancer. Some clones in this sample may be carry-over from other donors' samples. The gene calls are TRBV5-4 and TRBJ1-6, with 9 bases lining up with TRBD1. CDR3 bases: TGTGCCAGCAGCTCCTCACAGGGGGCGGGAAATTCACCCCTCCACTTT. It translates to CASSSSQGAGNSPLHF. Together with reference TRBV5-4 and TRBJ1-6, the CDR3 gives the full variable domain: ETGVTQSPTHLIKTRGQQVTLRCSSQSGHNTVSWYQQALGQGPQFIFQYYREEENGRGNFPPRFSGLQFPNYSSELNVNALELDDSALYLCASSSSQGAGNSPLHFGNGTRLTVT.